This TCR beta chain was recorded in a study of radiation and T cells in renal cell carcinoma (dated by TCRdb to about 2020). General notes on the study: The samples were obtained from a clinical trial, where primary renal cell carcinomas were treated with 15 Gy stereotactic body radiation therapy and then removed by nephrectomy 4 weeks afterward. Across all 50 or so samples, 4,016,671 unique CDR3 nucleotide sequences, encoding 2.5 million to 3 million unique CDR3 amino acid sequences, were identified. In total, 50 to 60 samples underwent TCR beta sequencing: 25 or so tumors plus 27 peripheral blood samples. Paper-wide results and their limitations: Changes in the blood repertoire were not tracked past 4 weeks after treatment. No pretreatment tumor biopsies were available, so the baseline intratumoral presence of clonotypes could not be determined. In blood, the top tumor clonotypes increased between baseline and 2 weeks post-radiation and then shrank by 4 weeks, which suggests that tumor-resident clones expanded only transiently. With a single-armed trial design, the study had no way to address how radiation dose or scheduling affects the TCR repertoire.

Of note for this clone: No antigen is known for it. No base-level quality is on record; no much larger clone is a single base apart.

In light of the paper, this sample's time point label describes: baseline pretreatment blood. Reading the label with the study, this specimen's treatment or condition is: 15 Gy SBRT to primary tumor, nephrectomy 4 weeks later. To follow tumor-enriched clonotypes, serial peripheral blood was collected from radiation-treated patients at baseline and at 2 weeks and 4 weeks after SBRT. Every patient's renal cell carcinoma showed clear cell pathology. Genomic DNA for TCR sequencing was prepared using the QIAamp DNA Blood Mini Kit (Qiagen). The analyses included only samples that passed all quality control checks. The CDR3 runs 15 residues from the cysteine to the phenylalanine. Just CDR3 DNA is preserved here, 45 bases in frame from base 1. A distance of 18 bases separates the germline ends of V and J, which lose 5 bases and 5 bases respectively. CDR1 LNHDA and CDR2 SQIVND were looked up in the germline V gene (reference sequence).

Following the manufacturer's recommendations, the immunoSEQ kit was used to generate TCR beta libraries from genomic DNA. For library preparation, a first multiplex PCR was performed with proprietary primers, followed by a second PCR in which unique barcodes were added, and bead cleanups were performed after each round. Each sample batch included a kit-provided positive control reaction and a negative control reaction. The final libraries were assessed on an Agilent 4200 TapeStation D1000 ScreenTape, pooled by volume, and quantified by qPCR. Sequencing was performed on an Illumina NextSeq500 with a MidOutput 150-cycle cartridge, and 156 Read1 and 15 Index1 cycles were run with kit custom primers. The pooled library was loaded at around 1 pM, and approximately 20% PhiX control was spiked in. On the study's bioinformatics: Vendor-processed data were analyzed in R, with a clonotype defined as all T cells sharing the same CDR3 nucleotide sequence. For clone abundance analyses, frequencies were normalized to the 10,000 most abundant clones per sample. Public T cell clones, averaging fewer than five per sample, were removed before analysis. Tumor-enriched clonotypes and baseline blood-enriched clonotypes were defined as those with an abundance difference of at least 32-fold between compartments. A beta-binomial differential abundance model was used to identify clonotypes that were expanded or contracted between blood time points. The Baroni-Urbani and Buser coefficient was used to measure tumor-blood repertoire similarity, and groups were compared with two-tailed Wilcoxon tests in R. What TCRdb holds here is the immuneACCESS table cut down to in-frame rearrangements. Part of the clones is not present; checked against another copy, under half of the missing clones reflect an unresolved V gene, and the others are unexplained. The DNA was the basis for D and trimming; V, J and clone size are from that table. This sample is represented by approximately 120,000 clones; roughly four fifths of them were singletons. The ten most abundant clones make up around 2.8% of the sample.

In this chain, TRBV19 is recombined with TRBJ2-5; the D gene assignment is ambiguous. This receptor was taken from a woman aged 60-70 years with renal cell carcinoma. The sequenced sample was blood, obtained from a patient whose treatment included radiotherapy and nephrectomy. In nucleotides, the sequence is TGTGCCAGTAGTCTCGGACGGAGTCTTTGGGAGACCCAGTACTTC. Its translation is CASSLGRSLWETQYF.